These 25 T cell receptor beta chains were all obtained from the same sample, sequenced in a study of blood T cells in healthy people across ages. It was with a sample-barcoded 5' primer and a J-beta primer mix that a second PCR of about 7 to 12 cycles was run. One entry per CDR3 protein results from TCRdb running MiXCR on the 5' RACE reads. The sample lists roughly 2 million distinct CDR3 sequences, 49% occurring once. Sequencing was performed on blood. The source is a woman aged 40 to 50 in good health.

This rearrangement joins TRBV3-1 to TRBJ1-1; D uncertain. V was clipped by 1 base and J by 6 bases, with 6 bases between them. The CDR3 spans 12 residues. Germline CDR1 and CDR2: LGHDT and YNNKEL (reference sequence). The CDR3, as DNA: TGTGCCAGCAGCCAAGTTCGCTCTGAAGCTTTCTTT. This gives the protein CASSQVRSEAFF.

This chain uses TRBV5-1 with TRBJ2-5; tentative D call: TRBD2 (5 bases). CDR1 is SGHRS, CDR2 YFSETQ, per germline. The CDR3 contains 14 residues. V was cut by 8 bases and J by 4 bases, with 18 bases left in between. CDR3 amino acids: CARTTLYEGETQYF. For the CDR3, the DNA is TGCGCCAGGACCACCCTTTATGAGGGAGAGACCCAGTACTTC. Using reference TRBV5-1 and TRBJ2-5 for the parts outside the CDR3, the full variable domain is KAGVTQTPRYLIKTRGQQVTLSCSPISGHRSVSWYQQTPGQGLQFLFEYFSETQRNKGNFPGRFSGRQFSNSRSEMNVSTLELGDSALYLCARTTLYEGETQYFGPGTRLLVL.

The chain carries TRBV20-1 and TRBJ2-1; D may be TRBD1 (6 bases). This CDR3 spans 14 amino acids. Germline CDR1 reads DFQATT; CDR2 reads SNEGSKA (reference sequence). V was pared by 5 bases and J by 5 bases, with 16 bases between. The CDR3: CSAFPGERDNEQFF. The CDR3 bases are TGCAGTGCTTTCCCAGGGGAGAGGGACAATGAGCAGTTCTTC.

The V gene is TRBV27, the J gene TRBJ2-3; D unclear. CDR1 is MNHEY, CDR2 SMNVEV, per germline (reference sequence). The CDR3 sequence is 13 residues long. The V end lost 3 bases, the J end lost 6 bases, and 10 bases lay between the germline ends. CDR3 nucleotide sequence: TGTGCCAGCAGTTTCTCCTACAAGGATACGCAGTATTTT. The encoded protein is CASSFSYKDTQYF.

The chain employs TRBV27 and TRBJ1-2, with 9 bases identical to TRBD1. The V gene end was trimmed by 8 bases and the J gene end by 5 bases; junction bases not matched to a gene: 9. CDR3 size: 14 residues. Germline V gives CDR1 MNHEY, CDR2 SMNVEV (reference sequence). CDR3 DNA sequence: TGTGCCAGCGGAAGGACAGGGGTTCTTTATGGCTACACCTTC. It specifies CASGRTGVLYGYTF.

V and J are TRBV4-3 and TRBJ2-3; 7 bases fit TRBD1. Germline trimming cut 4 bases from V and 1 base from J; bases unmatched to any gene: 8. CDR3 size: 16 residues. Per germline, CDR1 LGHNA and CDR2 YSLEER. CDR3 coding DNA: TGCGCCAGCAGCCGAGCAAGGGGGCTCGGCACAGATACGCAGTATTTT. Its protein product is CASSRARGLGTDTQYF.

The V call is TRBV28, the J call TRBJ1-5; D may be TRBD1 (6 bases). The germline gives CDR1 MDHEN, CDR2 SYDVKM. The CDR3 runs to 17 residues. The germline V and J ends were trimmed by 5 bases and 1 base, with 18 bases remaining between them. This CDR3 reads CASSPRWGAGSNQPQHF. As DNA, the CDR3 is TGTGCCAGCAGTCCCCGTTGGGGGGCTGGGAGCAATCAGCCCCAGCATTTT.

The rearrangement links TRBV4-3 to TRBJ1-2; D not certain. The germline CDR1 and CDR2 sequences are LGHNA and YSLEER. Deletions cut 0 bases from V and 8 bases from J, with 13 bases between. The CDR3 runs to 14 residues. CDR3 sequence: CASSQDRKVLGYTF. In nucleotides, the CDR3 is TGCGCCAGCAGCCAAGATAGGAAGGTCTTAGGCTACACCTTC.

This clonotype appeared once. This chain connects TRBV7-2 to TRBJ1-2, with a possible D match to TRBD1 (5 bases). Germline V lookup: CDR1 SGHTA, CDR2 FQGNSA. Trimming removed 5 bases from V and 8 bases from J, with 15 bases in between. The CDR3 sequence is 13 residues long. DNA of the CDR3: TGTGCCAGCAGCCCGCCCCTGCGGGGGGGCTACACCTTC. Translated: CASSPPLRGGYTF.

The chain is built from TRBV10-3 and TRBJ2-3; D may be TRBD2 (5 bases). Germline CDR1 is ENHRY and CDR2 is SYGVKD. V was pared by 0 bases and J by 1 base, with 14 bases between. This CDR3 has 17 amino acids. The CDR3 reads CAISESKTLAGTDTQYF. DNA for the CDR3: TGTGCCATCAGTGAGTCGAAAACCCTAGCAGGCACAGATACGCAGTATTTT.

This clonotype was recorded only once. This sequence joins TRBV11-2 and TRBJ2-1; D not certain. The germline gives CDR1 SGHAT, CDR2 FQNNGV. V was trimmed by 4 bases and J by 4 bases, leaving 11 bases between them. The CDR3 runs to 14 residues. Written as DNA, the CDR3 is TGTGCCAGCAGCTCTGGGCCCAGGTACAATGAGCAGTTCTTC. Its protein is CASSSGPRYNEQFF.

This clonotype was recorded a few times. The rearrangement joins TRBV20-1 to TRBJ2-5, with D tentatively TRBD2 (7 bases). Germline CDR1 DFQATT, CDR2 SNEGSKA (reference sequence). Trimming left V 0 bases short and J 1 base short, with 15 bases between. The length of the CDR3 is 16 residues. CDR3 in amino acids: CSARESGGGPQETQYF. Here the CDR3 DNA reads TGCAGTGCTAGAGAGAGTGGCGGGGGCCCCCAAGAGACCCAGTACTTC.

A few counts support this clonotype. The chain carries TRBV5-1 and TRBJ2-3; 12 bases agree with TRBD2. Germline V gene data show CDR1 as SGHRS and CDR2 as YFSETQ. This CDR3 is built from 17 residues. After removal of 0 bases from V and 3 bases from J, the junction contained 5 bases not matched to a gene. CDR3 amino acids: CASSLARTSGATDTQYF. The CDR3 DNA follows: TGCGCCAGCAGCTTGGCCCGGACTAGCGGGGCAACAGATACGCAGTATTTT.

This clonotype was seen a single time. This rearrangement joins TRBV4-2 to TRBJ1-2; 11 bases match TRBD1. Per germline, CDR1 LGHNA and CDR2 YNFKEQ. This CDR3 is built from 15 residues. After removal of 1 base from V and 6 bases from J, the junction contained 4 bases not matched to a gene. The CDR3 coding sequence is TGTGCCAGCAGCCAAGGGACAGGGGGCGTCCATGGCTACACCTTC. Translated: CASSQGTGGVHGYTF.

The table lists this clonotype with a few counts. The genes are TRBV4-1 and TRBJ2-7; D uncertain. CDR1 MGHRA and CDR2 YSYEKL come from the germline V gene. The V end was cut by 5 bases, the J end by 4 bases, with 15 bases between. The CDR3 covers 14 residues. The DNA of the CDR3 is TGCGCCAGCAGCACCACCGGGTCCCAATACGAGCAGTACTTC. It encodes CASSTTGSQYEQYF.

The chain couples TRBV6-2 or TRBV6-3 to TRBJ2-1; possibly TRBD1 or TRBD2 for D (6 bases each). Trimming took off 6 bases at V and 4 bases at J, with 19 bases between the two ends. The CDR3 has 16 amino acids. CDR1 and CDR2 (germline): MNHEY, SVGEGT. CDR3 DNA sequence: TGTGCCAGCAGGGGGGGCCTGGGTGTCGCTTACAATGAGCAGTTCTTC. Its translation is CASRGGLGVAYNEQFF.

The chain carries TRBV4-3 and TRBJ1-2; weak D call: TRBD1 (5 bases). The V end was cut by 0 bases, the J end by 5 bases, with 13 bases between. The CDR3 totals 15 residues. The germline gives CDR1 LGHNA, CDR2 YSLEER. The CDR3 region is CASSQDGGSGYGYTF. The CDR3 DNA reads as TGCGCCAGCAGCCAAGATGGGGGTAGTGGGTATGGCTACACCTTC.

The chain links TRBV6-5 to TRBJ1-1; no clear D. CDR3 size: 15 residues. Germline CDR1 reads MNHEY; CDR2 reads SVGAGI. Trimming removed 0 bases from V and 5 bases from J, with 13 bases in between. In nucleotides, the CDR3 is TGTGCCAGCAGTTACTCCGGGCAGTATGCTACTGAAGCTTTCTTT. As protein: CASSYSGQYATEAFF.

In this sample, this clonotype turned up once. The chain combines TRBV6-1 with TRBJ1-5, with TRBD1 matching over 8 bases. V shed 6 bases and J 6 bases; nucleotides not matched to a gene: 10. The CDR3 is made up of 15 amino acids. Germline V gene lookup returns CDR1 MNHNS and CDR2 SASEGT. The CDR3 nucleotides read TGTGCCAGCAGCCCCCTGACAGGGGTTAGTCAGCCCCAGCATTTT. It yields the protein CASSPLTGVSQPQHF.

The J gene is TRBJ2-4, the V gene TRBV20-1, with D perhaps TRBD1 or TRBD2 (6 bases each). Trimming left V 6 bases short and J 1 base short, with 13 bases between. Germline V gene sequence: CDR1 DFQATT, CDR2 SNEGSKA (reference sequence). The CDR3 length is 14 residues. CDR3 DNA sequence: TGCAGTGCGATTACAGGGAGGGCCAAAAACATTCAGTACTTC. Translated, it gives CSAITGRAKNIQYF.

The chain uses TRBV5-1 and TRBJ2-1, with a weak D call TRBD1 (5 bases). The germline V gene has CDR1 SGHRS and CDR2 YFSETQ. V gave up 6 bases and J gave up 7 bases, with 17 bases separating them. The CDR3 consists of 14 residues. CDR3 loop: CASKQGSATNEQFF. The CDR3 DNA is TGCGCCAGCAAGCAGGGATCCGCGACGAATGAGCAGTTCTTC.

This rearrangement joins TRBV21-1 to TRBJ2-3. TRBV21-1 has pseudogene status. The length of the CDR3 is 15 residues. The CDR3 sequence: CASSTRNRSCDTQYF. CDR3 nucleotides: TGTGCCAGCAGCACCCGAAACAGAAGTTGCGATACGCAGTATTTT.

The rearrangement links TRBV7-3 to TRBJ2-6, with TRBD2 as a possible D gene (5 bases). This CDR3 contains 17 residues. CDR1 is SGHTA and CDR2 is FQGTGA in the germline V gene. With 4 bases removed from V and 0 bases from J, the gap between germline ends came to 13 bases. CDR3 sequence: CASSSGPGNSGANVLTF. In DNA form, the CDR3 reads TGTGCCAGCAGCTCCGGACCGGGAAACTCTGGGGCCAACGTCCTGACTTTC. Full variable domain (rest looked up from reference TRBV7-3 and TRBJ2-6): GAGVSQTPSNKVTEKGKYVELRCDPISGHTALYWYRQSLGQGPEFLIYFQGTGAADDSGLPNDRFFAVRPEGSVSTLKIQRTERGDSAVYLCASSSGPGNSGANVLTFGAGSRLTVL.

This clonotype appeared a single time. The chain combines TRBV6-6 with TRBJ2-4; D may be TRBD2 (6 bases). With the DNA end fitting TRBJ2-7 better, the J assignment may be wrong. The CDR3 loop spans 17 amino acids. Germline CDR1 MNHNY, CDR2 SVGAGI (reference sequence). Here the CDR3 DNA reads TGTGCCAGCAGTTACTCTGGCGGGGCGGCCAGCTCCTACGAGCAGTACTTC. Translation: CASSYSGGAASSYEQYF.

The V and J genes are TRBV7-3 and TRBJ2-2; D perhaps matches TRBD2 (6 bases). This CDR3 comprises 14 residues. V lost 6 bases, J lost 5 bases, and 13 bases lay in between. The germline V gene encodes CDR1 SGHTA and CDR2 FQGTGA. CDR3 residues: CASRLSGGTGELFF. Here the CDR3 DNA reads TGTGCCAGCAGACTCAGTGGGGGGACCGGGGAGCTGTTTTTT.